Included here is one T cell receptor beta chain sequence, with context. The data were taken from a study of blood T cell repertoires in COVID-19. Original data processing: Amplified reference gene primers provided the basis for estimating nucleated cell counts. The protocol was immunoSEQ multiplex PCR, while the TCRdb copy is restricted to in-frame clones and leaves out a portion. V, J and clone size are those of that table, while D and trimming were read from the DNA. The data contain 300,000 to 350,000 clones, around 83% of them singletons. Sequenced input: peripheral blood. This TCR came from a man aged 25 to 40 with active or convalescent COVID-19.

CDR3 sequence: CASSFSGGTEKLFF. The CDR3 nucleotides are TGCGCCAGCAGCTTTAGCGGGGGAACGGAAAAACTGTTTTTT. The chain links TRBV5-1 to TRBJ1-4; perhaps TRBD1 as D (5 bases). CDR1 is SGHRS and CDR2 is YFSETQ in the germline V gene. The V end lost 2 bases, the J end lost 8 bases, and 13 bases lay between the germline ends. The CDR3 is 14 amino acids.